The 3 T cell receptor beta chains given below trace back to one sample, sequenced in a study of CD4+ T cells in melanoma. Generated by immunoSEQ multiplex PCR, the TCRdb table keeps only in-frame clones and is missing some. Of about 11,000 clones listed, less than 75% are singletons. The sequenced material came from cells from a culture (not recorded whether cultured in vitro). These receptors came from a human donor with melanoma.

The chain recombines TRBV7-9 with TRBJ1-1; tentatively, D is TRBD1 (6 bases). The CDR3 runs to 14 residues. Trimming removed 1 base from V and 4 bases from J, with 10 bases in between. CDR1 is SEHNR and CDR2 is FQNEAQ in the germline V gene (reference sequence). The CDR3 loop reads CASSLEGGITEAFF. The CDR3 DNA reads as TGTGCCAGCAGCTTAGAGGGGGGCATCACTGAAGCTTTCTTT.

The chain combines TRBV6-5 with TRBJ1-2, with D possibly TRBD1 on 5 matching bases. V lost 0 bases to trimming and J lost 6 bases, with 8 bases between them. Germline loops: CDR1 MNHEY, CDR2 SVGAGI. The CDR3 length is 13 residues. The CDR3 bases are TGTGCCAGCAGTTACTCCGGGACGGATGGCTACACCTTC. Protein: CASSYSGTDGYTF.

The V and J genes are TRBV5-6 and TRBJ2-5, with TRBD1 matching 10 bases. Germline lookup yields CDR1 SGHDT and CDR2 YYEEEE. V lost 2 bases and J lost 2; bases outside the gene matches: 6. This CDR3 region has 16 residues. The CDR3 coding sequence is TGTGCCAGCAGCTTAGGGGGACAGGGGTTTCAAGAGACCCAGTACTTC. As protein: CASSLGGQGFQETQYF.